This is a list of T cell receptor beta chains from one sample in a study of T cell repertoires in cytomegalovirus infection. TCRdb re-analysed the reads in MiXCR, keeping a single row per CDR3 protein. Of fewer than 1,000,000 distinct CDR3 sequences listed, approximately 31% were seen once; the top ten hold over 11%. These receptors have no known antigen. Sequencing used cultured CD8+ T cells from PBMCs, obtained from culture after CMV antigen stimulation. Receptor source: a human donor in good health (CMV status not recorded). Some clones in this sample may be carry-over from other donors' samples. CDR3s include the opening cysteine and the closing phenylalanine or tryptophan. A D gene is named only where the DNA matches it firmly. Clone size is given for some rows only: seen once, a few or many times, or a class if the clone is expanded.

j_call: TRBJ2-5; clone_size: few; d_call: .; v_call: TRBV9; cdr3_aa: CASSPGMALQETQYF; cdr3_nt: TGTGCCAGCAGCCCTGGCATGGCGCTCCAAGAGACCCAGTACTTC
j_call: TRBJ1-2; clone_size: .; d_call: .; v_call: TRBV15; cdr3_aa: CATSRDWAGGGYTF; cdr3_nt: TGTGCCACCAGCAGAGATTGGGCAGGTGGTGGCTACACCTTC
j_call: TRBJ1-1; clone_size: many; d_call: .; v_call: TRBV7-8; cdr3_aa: CASSWTAKMNTEAFF; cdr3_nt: TGTGCCAGCAGTTGGACAGCCAAGATGAACACTGAAGCTTTCTTT
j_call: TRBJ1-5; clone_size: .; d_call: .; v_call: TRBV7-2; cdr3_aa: CASSLASYSNQPQHF; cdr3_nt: TGTGCCAGCAGCTTAGCCAGTTATAGCAATCAGCCCCAGCATTTT
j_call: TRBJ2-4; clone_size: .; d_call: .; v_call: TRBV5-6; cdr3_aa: CASSFPGSAKNIQYF; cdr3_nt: TGTGCCAGCAGCTTTCCGGGGTCGGCCAAAAACATTCAGTACTTC
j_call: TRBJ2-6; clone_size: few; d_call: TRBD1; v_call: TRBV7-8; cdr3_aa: CASRTGGSGANVLTF; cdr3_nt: TGTGCCAGTCGGACAGGGGGCTCTGGGGCCAACGTCCTGACTTTC
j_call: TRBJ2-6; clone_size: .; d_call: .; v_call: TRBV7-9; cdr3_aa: CASSSTGSNAGANVLTF; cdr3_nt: TGTGCCAGCAGCTCGACAGGATCAAACGCTGGGGCCAACGTCCTGACTTTC
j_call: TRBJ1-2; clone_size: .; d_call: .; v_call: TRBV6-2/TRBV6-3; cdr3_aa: CASSYRGQSDGYTF; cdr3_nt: TGTGCCAGCAGTTACCGTGGACAAAGTGACGGCTACACCTTC
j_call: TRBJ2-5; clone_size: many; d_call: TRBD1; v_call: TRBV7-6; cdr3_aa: CASSPGGAETQYF; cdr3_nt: TGTGCCAGCAGCCCAGGGGGCGCCGAGACCCAGTACTTC
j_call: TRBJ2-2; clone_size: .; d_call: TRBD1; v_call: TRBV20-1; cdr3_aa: CSARGLGTGSGGELFF; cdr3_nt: TGCAGTGCTAGAGGACTCGGGACAGGGTCTGGCGGGGAGCTGTTTTTT
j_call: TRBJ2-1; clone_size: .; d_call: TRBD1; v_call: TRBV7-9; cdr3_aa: CASSVRGQGRSEQFF; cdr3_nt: TGTGCCAGCAGCGTCAGAGGACAGGGTCGTAGTGAGCAGTTCTTC
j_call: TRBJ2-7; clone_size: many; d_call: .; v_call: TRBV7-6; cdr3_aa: CASSLTGPTREQYF; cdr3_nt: TGTGCCAGCAGCTTAACAGGCCCTACTAGGGAGCAGTACTTC
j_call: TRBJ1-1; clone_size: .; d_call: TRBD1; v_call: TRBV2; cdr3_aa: CASGESGGGTEAFF; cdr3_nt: TGTGCCAGCGGGGAATCAGGGGGCGGAACTGAAGCTTTCTTT
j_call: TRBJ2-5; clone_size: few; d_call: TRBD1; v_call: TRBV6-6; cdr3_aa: CASSYPRQGISPYQETQYF; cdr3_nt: TGTGCCAGCAGTTATCCTAGACAGGGGATTAGCCCGTACCAAGAGACCCAGTACTTC
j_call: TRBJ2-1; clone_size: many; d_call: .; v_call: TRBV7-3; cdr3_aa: CASSLSLAGPYNEQFF; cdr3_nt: TGTGCCAGCAGCTTAAGTCTGGCGGGGCCTTACAATGAGCAGTTCTTC
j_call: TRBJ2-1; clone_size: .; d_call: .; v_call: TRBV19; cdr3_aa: CASSHRTGSSYNEQFF; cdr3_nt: TGTGCCAGTAGTCACCGGACGGGGAGCTCCTACAATGAGCAGTTCTTC
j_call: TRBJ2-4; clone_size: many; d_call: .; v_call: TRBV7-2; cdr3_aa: CASSLGVGAKNIQYF; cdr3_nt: TGTGCCAGCAGCCTCGGGGTGGGGGCCAAAAACATTCAGTACTTC
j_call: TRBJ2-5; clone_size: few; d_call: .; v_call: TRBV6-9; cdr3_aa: CASSYSDSSRWAQETQYF; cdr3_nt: TGTGCCAGCAGTTATTCGGACAGCTCGAGGTGGGCACAAGAGACCCAGTACTTC
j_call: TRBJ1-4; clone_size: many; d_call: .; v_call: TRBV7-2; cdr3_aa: CASSLRDSGALGNEKLFF; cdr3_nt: TGTGCCAGCAGCCTCCGCGATTCAGGGGCGCTGGGTAATGAAAAACTGTTTTTT
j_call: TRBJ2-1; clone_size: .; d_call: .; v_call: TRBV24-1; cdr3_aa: CATSDPWGWPKNEQFF; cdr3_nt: TGTGCCACCAGTGACCCTTGGGGTTGGCCAAAGAATGAGCAGTTCTTC
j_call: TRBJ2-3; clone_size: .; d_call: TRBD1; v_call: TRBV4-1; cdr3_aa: CASSKRPPDRDELRTDTQYF; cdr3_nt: TGCGCCAGCAGCAAAAGACCTCCGGACAGGGATGAATTACGGACAGATACGCAGTATTTT
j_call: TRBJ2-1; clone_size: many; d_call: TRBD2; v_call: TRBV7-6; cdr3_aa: CASSPYGGGGVGEQFF; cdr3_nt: TGTGCCAGCAGCCCCTACGGCGGGGGGGGCGTGGGGGAGCAGTTCTTC
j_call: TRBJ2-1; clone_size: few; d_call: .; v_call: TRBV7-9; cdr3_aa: CASSLAFSGPYNEQFF; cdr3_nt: TGTGCCAGCAGCTTAGCCTTTTCCGGGCCCTACAATGAGCAGTTCTTC
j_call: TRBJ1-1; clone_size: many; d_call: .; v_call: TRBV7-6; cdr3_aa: CASSSDTEAFF; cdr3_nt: TGTGCCAGCAGTTCTGACACTGAAGCTTTCTTT
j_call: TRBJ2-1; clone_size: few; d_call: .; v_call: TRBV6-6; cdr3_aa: CASSGAPHNEQFF; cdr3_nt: TGTGCCAGCTCCGGCGCGCCCCACAATGAGCAGTTCTTC
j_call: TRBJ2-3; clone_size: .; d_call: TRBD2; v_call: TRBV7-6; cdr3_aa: CASSRGGAFTDTQYF; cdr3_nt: TGTGCCAGCAGCCGCGGGGGGGCATTCACAGATACGCAGTATTTT
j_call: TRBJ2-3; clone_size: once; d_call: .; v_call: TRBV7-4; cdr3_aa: CASGFDRSTDTQYF; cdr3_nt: TGTGCCAGCGGCTTTGACAGAAGCACAGATACGCAGTATTTT
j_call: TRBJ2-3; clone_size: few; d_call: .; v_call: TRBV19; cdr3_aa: CASSIRRPSTDTQYF; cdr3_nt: TGTGCCAGTAGTATAAGGCGCCCTAGCACAGATACGCAGTATTTT
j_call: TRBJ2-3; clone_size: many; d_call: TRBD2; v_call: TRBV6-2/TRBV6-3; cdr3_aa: CASTSTSAGGDTQYF; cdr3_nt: TGTGCCAGCACCTCAACTAGCGCAGGTGGGGATACGCAGTATTTT
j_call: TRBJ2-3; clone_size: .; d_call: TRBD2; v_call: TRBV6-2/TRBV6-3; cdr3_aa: CASSPGLAGDYTDTQYF; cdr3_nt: TGTGCCAGCAGCCCTGGACTAGCGGGGGACTACACAGATACGCAGTATTTT
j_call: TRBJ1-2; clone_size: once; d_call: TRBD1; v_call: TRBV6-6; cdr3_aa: CASSYDRGRNGYTF; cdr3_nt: TGTGCCAGCAGTTACGACAGGGGGCGGAATGGCTACACCTTC
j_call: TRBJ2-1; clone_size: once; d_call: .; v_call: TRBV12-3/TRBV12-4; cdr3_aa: CASNQDSQHEQFF; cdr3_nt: TGTGCCAGCAATCAGGACAGTCAGCATGAGCAGTTCTTC
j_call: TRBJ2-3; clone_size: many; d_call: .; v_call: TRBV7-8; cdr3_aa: CASSLVLRGAADTQYF; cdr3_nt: TGTGCCAGCAGCTTAGTTCTTCGGGGGGCAGCGGATACGCAGTATTTT
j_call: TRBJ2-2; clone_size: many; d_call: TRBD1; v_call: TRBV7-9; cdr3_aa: CASSFLQGANRNTGELFF; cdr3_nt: TGTGCCAGCAGCTTTCTACAGGGGGCTAATAGGAACACCGGGGAGCTGTTTTTT
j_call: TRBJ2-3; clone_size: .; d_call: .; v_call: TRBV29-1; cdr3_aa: CSVDLRGTDTQYF; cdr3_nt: TGCAGCGTCGATCTCCGTGGCACAGATACGCAGTATTTT
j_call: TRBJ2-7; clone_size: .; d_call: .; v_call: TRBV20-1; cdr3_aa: CSASWGGQSYEQYF; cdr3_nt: TGCAGTGCTAGCTGGGGGGGCCAGTCCTACGAGCAGTACTTC
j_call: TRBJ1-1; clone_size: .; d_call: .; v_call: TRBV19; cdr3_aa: CASSPGPLSAFF; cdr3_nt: TGTGCCAGTAGTCCAGGCCCCCTCTCCGCTTTCTTT
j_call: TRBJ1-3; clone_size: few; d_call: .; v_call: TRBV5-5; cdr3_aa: CASSLDAGVGGNTIYF; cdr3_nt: TGTGCCAGCAGCTTGGATGCGGGGGTCGGCGGAAACACCATATATTTT
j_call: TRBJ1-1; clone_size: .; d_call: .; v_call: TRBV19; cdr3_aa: CASRYYPATEAFF; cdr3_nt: TGTGCCAGTAGATATTACCCCGCCACTGAAGCTTTCTTT
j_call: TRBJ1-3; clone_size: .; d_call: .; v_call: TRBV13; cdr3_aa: CASSAAGRSGNTIYF; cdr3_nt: TGTGCCAGCAGCGCAGCAGGGAGATCGGGAAACACCATATATTTT
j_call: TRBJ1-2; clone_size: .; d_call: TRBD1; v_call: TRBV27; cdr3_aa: CASSSLQGAIYGYTF; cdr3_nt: TGTGCCAGCAGTTCACTACAGGGGGCCATCTATGGCTACACCTTC
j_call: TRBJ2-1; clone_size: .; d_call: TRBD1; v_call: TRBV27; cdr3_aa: CASLDRGDEQFF; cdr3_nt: TGTGCCAGCCTTGACAGGGGCGATGAGCAGTTCTTC